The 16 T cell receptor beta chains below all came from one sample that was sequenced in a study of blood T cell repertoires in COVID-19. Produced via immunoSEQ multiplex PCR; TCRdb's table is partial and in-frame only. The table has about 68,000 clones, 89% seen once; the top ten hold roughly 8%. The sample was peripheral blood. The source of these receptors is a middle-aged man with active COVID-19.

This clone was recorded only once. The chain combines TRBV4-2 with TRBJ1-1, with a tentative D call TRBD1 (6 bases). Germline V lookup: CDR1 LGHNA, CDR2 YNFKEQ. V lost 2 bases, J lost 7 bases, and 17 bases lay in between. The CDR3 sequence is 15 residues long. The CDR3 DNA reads TGTGCCAGCAGCCAAAGGGGGGGCGGCAGGGATGAAGCTTTCTTT. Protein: CASSQRGGGRDEAFF.

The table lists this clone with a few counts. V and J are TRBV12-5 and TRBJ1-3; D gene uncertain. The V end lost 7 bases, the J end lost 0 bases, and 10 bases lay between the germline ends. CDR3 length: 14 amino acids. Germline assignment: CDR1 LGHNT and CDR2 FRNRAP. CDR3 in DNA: TGTGCTAGTGCCTTCCTTTCCTCTGGAAACACCATATATTTT. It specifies CASAFLSSGNTIYF. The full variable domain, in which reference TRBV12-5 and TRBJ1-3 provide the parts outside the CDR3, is DARVTQTPRHKVTEMGQEVTMRCQPILGHNTVFWYRQTMMQGLELLAYFRNRAPLDDSGMPKDRFSAEMPDATLATLKIQPSEPRDSAVYFCASAFLSSGNTIYFGEGSWLTVV.

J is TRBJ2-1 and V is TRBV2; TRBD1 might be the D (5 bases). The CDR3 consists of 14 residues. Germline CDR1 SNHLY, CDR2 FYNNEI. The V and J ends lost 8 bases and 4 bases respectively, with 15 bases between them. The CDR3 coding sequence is TGTGCCAGCCGCAGGGTGGTCGGATACAATGAGCAGTTCTTC. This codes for CASRRVVGYNEQFF. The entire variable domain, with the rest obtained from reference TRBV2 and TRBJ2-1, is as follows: EPEVTQTPSHQVTQMGQEVILRCVPISNHLYFYWYRQILGQKVEFLVSFYNNEISEKSEIFDDQFSVERPDGSNFTLKIRSTKLEDSAMYFCASRRVVGYNEQFFGPGTRLTVL.

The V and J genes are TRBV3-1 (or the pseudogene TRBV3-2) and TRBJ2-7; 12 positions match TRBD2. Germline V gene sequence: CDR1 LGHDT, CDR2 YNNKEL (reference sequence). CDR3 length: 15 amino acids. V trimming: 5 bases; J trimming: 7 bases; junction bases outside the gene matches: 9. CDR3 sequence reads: CASSSRTSGAGEQYF. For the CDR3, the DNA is TGTGCCAGCAGCTCCCGGACTAGCGGGGCTGGGGAGCAGTACTTC.

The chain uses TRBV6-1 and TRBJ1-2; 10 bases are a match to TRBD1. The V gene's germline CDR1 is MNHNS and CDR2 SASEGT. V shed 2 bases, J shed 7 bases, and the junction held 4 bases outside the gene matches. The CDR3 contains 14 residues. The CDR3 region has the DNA TGTGCCAGCAGTGAAAGGGGACAGGGGATTGGCTACACCTTC. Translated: CASSERGQGIGYTF.

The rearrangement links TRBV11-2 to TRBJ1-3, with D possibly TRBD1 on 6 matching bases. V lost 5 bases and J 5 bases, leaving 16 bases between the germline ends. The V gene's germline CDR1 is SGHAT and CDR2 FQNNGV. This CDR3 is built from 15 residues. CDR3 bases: TGTGCCAGCAGCCCAGAAACCAGGGGTAGAAACACCATATATTTT. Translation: CASSPETRGRNTIYF.

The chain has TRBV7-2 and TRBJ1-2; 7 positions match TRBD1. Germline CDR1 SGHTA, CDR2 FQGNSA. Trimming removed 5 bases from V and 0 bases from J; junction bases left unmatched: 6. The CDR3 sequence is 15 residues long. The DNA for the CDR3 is TGTGCCAGCAGCACCCGACAGGGTCCTAACTATGGCTACACCTTC. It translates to CASSTRQGPNYGYTF.

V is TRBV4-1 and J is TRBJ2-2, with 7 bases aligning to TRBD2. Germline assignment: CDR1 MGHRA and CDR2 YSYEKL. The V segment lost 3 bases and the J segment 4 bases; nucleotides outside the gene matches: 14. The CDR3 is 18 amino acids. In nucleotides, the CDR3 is TGCGCCAGCAGCCATAAAGAACTAGGACTAGGAGGCACCGGGGAGCTGTTTTTT. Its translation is CASSHKELGLGGTGELFF.

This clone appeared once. The CDR3 reads CASPDTEAFF. Here the CDR3 DNA reads TGTGCCAGCCCGGACACTGAAGCTTTCTTT. The genes are TRBV7-9 and TRBJ1-1, with D uncertain. Trimming stripped 8 bases from V and 3 bases from J, with 4 bases between. Germline V lookup: CDR1 SEHNR, CDR2 FQNEAQ (reference sequence). This CDR3 comprises 10 residues.

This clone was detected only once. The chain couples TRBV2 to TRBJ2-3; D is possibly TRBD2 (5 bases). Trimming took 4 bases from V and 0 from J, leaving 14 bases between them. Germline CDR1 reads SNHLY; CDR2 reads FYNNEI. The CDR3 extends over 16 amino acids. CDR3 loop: CASSGIPRGSTDTQYF. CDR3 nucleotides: TGTGCCAGCAGTGGCATCCCCCGCGGGAGCACAGATACGCAGTATTTT. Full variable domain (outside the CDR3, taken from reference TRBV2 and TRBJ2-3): EPEVTQTPSHQVTQMGQEVILRCVPISNHLYFYWYRQILGQKVEFLVSFYNNEISEKSEIFDDQFSVERPDGSNFTLKIRSTKLEDSAMYFCASSGIPRGSTDTQYFGPGTRLTVL.

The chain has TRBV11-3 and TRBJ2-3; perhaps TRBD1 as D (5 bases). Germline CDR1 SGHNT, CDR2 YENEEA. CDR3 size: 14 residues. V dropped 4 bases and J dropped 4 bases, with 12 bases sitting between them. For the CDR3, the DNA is TGTGCCAGCAGCTCGAGACAGATGTCAGATACGCAGTATTTT. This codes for CASSSRQMSDTQYF.

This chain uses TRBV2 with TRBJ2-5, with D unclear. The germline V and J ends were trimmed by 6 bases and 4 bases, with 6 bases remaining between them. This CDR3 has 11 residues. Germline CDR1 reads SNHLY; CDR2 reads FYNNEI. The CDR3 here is CASRVRETQYF. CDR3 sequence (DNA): TGTGCCAGCAGGGTTAGAGAGACCCAGTACTTC.

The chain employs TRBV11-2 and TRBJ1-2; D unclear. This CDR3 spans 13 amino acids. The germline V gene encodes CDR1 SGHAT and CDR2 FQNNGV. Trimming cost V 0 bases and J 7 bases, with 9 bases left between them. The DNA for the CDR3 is TGTGCCAGCAGCTTAGATCAGTCGGGTGGCTACACCTTC. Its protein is CASSLDQSGGYTF.

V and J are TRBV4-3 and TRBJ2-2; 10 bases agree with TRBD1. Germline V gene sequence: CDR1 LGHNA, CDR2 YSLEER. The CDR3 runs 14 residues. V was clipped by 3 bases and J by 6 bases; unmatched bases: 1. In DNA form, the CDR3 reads TGCGCCAGCAGCCATGGGACAGGGGCCGGGGAGCTGTTTTTT. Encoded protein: CASSHGTGAGELFF.

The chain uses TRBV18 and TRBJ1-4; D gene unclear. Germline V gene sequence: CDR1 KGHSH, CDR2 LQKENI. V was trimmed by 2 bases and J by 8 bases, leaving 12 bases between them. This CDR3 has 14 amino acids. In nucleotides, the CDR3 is TGTGCCAGCTCACCATACCGGGGAAGGGAAAAACTGTTTTTT. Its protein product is CASSPYRGREKLFF.

The chain's CDR3 is CASGQGQGGSYEQYF. The CDR3 DNA is TGTGCTAGTGGTCAGGGACAGGGAGGAAGCTACGAGCAGTACTTC. The genes are TRBV12-5 and TRBJ2-7; 9 nucleotides agree with TRBD1. Germline loops: CDR1 LGHNT, CDR2 FRNRAP. There are 15 residues in the CDR3. The V gene end was trimmed by 5 bases and the J gene end by 3 bases; junction bases not matched to a gene: 8.